A single sample is the source of the 27 T cell receptor beta chains below, sequenced in a study of OX40 agonist ivuxolimab in advanced cancers. TCRdb keeps only in-frame clones here, not all; method: immunoSEQ multiplex PCR. Of some 20,000 clones listed, around 82% were seen once; the top ten hold about 33%. Sequences were derived from CD4+ or CD8+ T cells sorted from blood, sampled in a trial of the OX40 agonist ivuxolimab. Receptor source: an adult with an advanced solid tumor such as melanoma, head and neck, liver or kidney cancer.

The chain recombines TRBV19 with TRBJ2-3; 14 nucleotides match TRBD2. With V trimmed by 4 bases and J by 5 bases, 2 bases remained unmatched. This CDR3 region has 15 residues. Germline loops: CDR1 LNHDA, CDR2 SQIVND (reference sequence). The CDR3, as DNA: TGTGCCAGTAGTACGGGACTAGCGGGAGAAGATACGCAGTATTTT. Translated: CASSTGLAGEDTQYF.

The rearrangement links TRBV10-3 to TRBJ2-1; 11 bases match TRBD2. Germline assignment: CDR1 ENHRY and CDR2 SYGVKD. V lost 8 bases and J lost 3; bases outside the gene matches: 6. This CDR3 region has 15 residues. The CDR3 sequence is CAIGGLAGGYNEQFF. The CDR3 DNA reads TGTGCCATCGGGGGGCTAGCGGGAGGCTACAATGAGCAGTTCTTC.

CDR3 region: CASSDRGSANEKLFF. The CDR3 DNA follows: TGTGCCAGCAGTGACAGAGGGTCGGCTAATGAAAAACTGTTTTTT. The chain is built from TRBV6-1 and TRBJ1-4; the D is unclear. Trimming took off 3 bases at V and 3 bases at J, with 11 bases between the two ends. Germline CDR1 reads MNHNS; CDR2 reads SASEGT. The CDR3 contains 15 residues.

The chain links TRBV5-1 to TRBJ2-3; D not resolved. V was pared by 1 base and J by 2 bases, with 8 bases between. Germline assignment: CDR1 SGHRS and CDR2 YFSETQ. The CDR3 loop spans 14 amino acids. The CDR3 DNA follows: TGCGCCAGCAGCTTGAACGCAGCCACAGATACGCAGTATTTT. Translating it yields CASSLNAATDTQYF.

This clone was picked up a small number of times. The rearrangement links TRBV29-1 to TRBJ2-1; the D gene is possibly TRBD1 (5 bases). Trimming stripped 8 bases from V and 0 bases from J, with 14 bases between. CDR3 length: 14 residues. Germline V gene data show CDR1 as SQVTM and CDR2 as ANQGSEA. The CDR3 DNA reads TGCAGCTTCCGTTGGGGCCCCTCCTACAATGAGCAGTTCTTC. This sequence encodes CSFRWGPSYNEQFF.

This chain connects TRBV5-1 to TRBJ1-5, with TRBD1 as a possible D gene (6 bases). Germline V gene data show CDR1 as SGHRS and CDR2 as YFSETQ. V was cut by 4 bases and J by 7 bases, with 12 bases left in between. There are 13 residues in the CDR3. The CDR3 nucleotides are TGCGCCAGCAGCCAGGTAGGGGGACAGCCCCAGCATTTT. It is translated as CASSQVGGQPQHF.

This clone came up a few times. The rearrangement uses TRBV6-1 and TRBJ1-1, with D uncertain. Trimming pared 6 bases from V and 4 bases from J, leaving 12 bases between. Germline CDR1 MNHNS, CDR2 SASEGT. The CDR3 sequence is 13 residues long. Here the CDR3 DNA reads TGTGCCAGCAGCCTACATACGCCCACTGAAGCTTTCTTT. It is translated as CASSLHTPTEAFF.

The rearrangement uses TRBV9 and TRBJ2-3, with a weak D call TRBD2 (5 bases). The CDR3 has 15 residues. Germline V CDR1 and CDR2: SGDLS, YYNGEE. V gave up 4 bases and J gave up 1 base, with 13 bases separating them. The CDR3 loop reads CASSLESSGTDTQYF. CDR3 coding DNA: TGTGCCAGCAGCCTTGAGAGTAGCGGCACAGATACGCAGTATTTT.

The chain is built from TRBV10-3 and TRBJ2-7, with D possibly matching TRBD2 (5 bases). The CDR3 has 12 amino acids. Germline CDR1 is ENHRY and CDR2 is SYGVKD. Trimming took off 7 bases at V and 5 bases at J, with 12 bases between the two ends. The CDR3 region is CAINPGSDEQYF. CDR3 nucleotide sequence: TGTGCCATCAATCCGGGGAGCGACGAGCAGTACTTC.

The J gene is TRBJ2-5, the V gene TRBV5-1, with 12 bases fitting TRBD2. Unmatched junction bases numbered 6, after V lost 4 bases and J lost 5 bases. CDR1 is SGHRS, CDR2 YFSETQ, per germline. The CDR3 consists of 15 residues. The CDR3 region is CASSPTSGGWETQYF. CDR3 nucleotide sequence: TGCGCCAGCAGCCCGACTAGCGGGGGATGGGAGACCCAGTACTTC.

This chain connects TRBV5-1 to TRBJ2-5; D is ambiguous. Trimming shortened V by 1 base and J by 4 bases, and 29 bases separated the two germline ends. The germline gives CDR1 SGHRS, CDR2 YFSETQ. The CDR3 has 20 amino acids. The CDR3 nucleotides are TGCGCCAGCAGCTTGAACTCCGTGGTTGGTGGTTTGGGTAGTGGAGAGACCCAGTACTTC. Translated: CASSLNSVVGGLGSGETQYF.

V gene TRBV7-9 combines with J gene TRBJ2-3, with D hard to call. The ends were cut back, 8 bases at V and 1 base at J, with 1 base in the middle. This CDR3 comprises 10 residues. Germline V gives CDR1 SEHNR, CDR2 FQNEAQ (reference sequence). The CDR3 reads CASGTDTQYF. The CDR3 DNA is TGTGCCAGCGGCACAGATACGCAGTATTTT.

V gene TRBV25-1 combines with J gene TRBJ1-1, with a weak D call TRBD1 (6 bases). The germline gives CDR1 MGHDK, CDR2 SYGVNS. Trimming took 5 bases from V and 3 from J, leaving 22 bases between them. The CDR3 loop spans 17 amino acids. This chain's CDR3 is CASSPIRGSGVDTEAFF. CDR3 coding DNA: TGTGCCAGCAGTCCTATCAGGGGAAGTGGGGTAGACACTGAAGCTTTCTTT.

The V gene is TRBV4-2, the J gene TRBJ2-7; 12 positions match TRBD2. There are 18 residues in the CDR3. Unmatched junction bases numbered 6, after V lost 0 bases and J lost 0 bases. Per germline, CDR1 LGHNA and CDR2 YNFKEQ. The CDR3 region is CASSQDHLAGGYSYEQYF. Written as DNA, the CDR3 is TGTGCCAGCAGCCAAGATCACCTAGCGGGGGGGTACTCCTACGAGCAGTACTTC.

Sample share makes this clone medium-sized. V is TRBV25-1 and J is TRBJ1-3; no definite D call. Germline V CDR1 and CDR2: MGHDK, SYGVNS. Trimming removed 6 bases from V and 4 bases from J, with 7 bases in between. This CDR3 comprises 12 residues. For the CDR3, the DNA is TGTGCCAGCAGCCTCCTGGGAAACACCATATATTTT. It specifies CASSLLGNTIYF.

Turning to this clone: The same CDR3 arises from other DNA sequences in this sample as well. V gene TRBV29-1 combines with J gene TRBJ2-7; TRBD1 aligns across 12 bases. The junction had 1 base not matched to a gene; V was cut back by 3 bases and J by 4 bases. The CDR3 totals 13 residues. Looked up from germline, CDR1 is SQVTM and CDR2 is ANQGSEA. CDR3 amino acids: CSVEGQGAYEQYF. The CDR3, as DNA: TGCAGCGTTGAGGGACAGGGGGCATACGAGCAGTACTTC.

The chain combines TRBV30 with TRBJ1-6; D may be TRBD1 (5 bases). From germline, CDR1 is GTSNPN and CDR2 SVGIG (reference sequence). Trimming pared 0 bases from V and 10 bases from J, leaving 16 bases between. This CDR3 spans 15 amino acids. CDR3 region: CAWSVTQGGRSPLHF. As DNA, the CDR3 is TGTGCCTGGAGTGTAACTCAGGGTGGAAGATCACCCCTCCACTTT.

The V and J genes are TRBV10-1 and TRBJ2-3; D not resolved. Deletions cut 0 bases from V and 6 bases from J, with 4 bases between. CDR3 length: 12 amino acids. CDR1 is WNHNN, CDR2 SYGVQD, per germline (reference sequence). CDR3 nucleotide sequence: TGCGCCAGCAGTGAGTCTTGGGATACGCAGTATTTT. It encodes CASSESWDTQYF.

The chain is built from TRBV28 and TRBJ1-3; D is ambiguous. Germline lookup yields CDR1 MDHEN and CDR2 SYDVKM. This CDR3 comprises 14 residues. The V and J ends lost 3 bases and 0 bases respectively, with 6 bases between them. CDR3 residues: CASSFRNSGNTIYF. The CDR3 DNA sequence: TGTGCCAGCAGTTTCAGGAACTCTGGAAACACCATATATTTT.

The chain couples TRBV15 to TRBJ1-1, with unresolved D. CDR3 length: 15 residues. CDR1 is LNHNV, CDR2 YYDKDF, per germline (reference sequence). Between the trimmed V and J ends, which lost 4 bases and 0 bases, there was a span of 12 bases. The CDR3 region is CATSKSRQLNTEAFF. The DNA of the CDR3 is TGTGCCACCAGCAAAAGTAGGCAGCTGAACACTGAAGCTTTCTTT.

This clone was detected only once. This sequence joins TRBV2 and TRBJ2-4, with D possibly being TRBD2 (5 bases). CDR3 size: 16 residues. Trimming removed 5 bases from V and 7 bases from J, with 21 bases in between. Germline V CDR1 and CDR2: SNHLY, FYNNEI. The DNA of the CDR3 is TGTGCCAGCAGTTCAGAATCCGGGGTTCCGGGGAACATTCAGTACTTC. Translation: CASSSESGVPGNIQYF.

The chain links TRBV6-5 to TRBJ1-1; D ambiguous. V lost 4 bases to trimming and J lost 1 base, with 7 bases between them. Germline V gene data show CDR1 as MNHEY and CDR2 as SVGAGI. This CDR3 region has 13 residues. In DNA, the CDR3 is TGTGCCAGCAGTTGGCAGCAGAACACTGAAGCTTTCTTT. Translating gives CASSWQQNTEAFF.

The V and J genes are TRBV6-4 and TRBJ2-3; 12 positions agree with TRBD1. Unmatched junction bases numbered 2, after V lost 3 bases and J lost 4 bases. Germline V CDR1 and CDR2: MRHNA, SNTAGT. The CDR3 extends over 15 amino acids. In DNA form, the CDR3 reads TGTGCCAGCAGTGAGGGGACAGGGGGCGCAGATACGCAGTATTTT. It specifies CASSEGTGGADTQYF.

A few counts support this clone. The V gene is TRBV7-9, the J gene TRBJ2-7, with TRBD2 matching over 13 bases. This CDR3 region has 16 residues. V shed 1 base and J 3 bases; nucleotides not matched to a gene: 3. From germline, CDR1 is SEHNR and CDR2 FQNEAQ (reference sequence). Here the CDR3 reads CASSLEGLAGHYEQYF. In DNA, the CDR3 is TGTGCCAGCAGCTTAGAGGGACTAGCGGGGCACTACGAGCAGTACTTC.

The chain is built from TRBV11-1 and TRBJ1-1, with TRBD1 identical over 9 bases. The CDR3 covers 17 residues. Trimming cost V 0 bases and J 10 bases; bases outside gene matches: 15. In germline, CDR1 is SGHAT, CDR2 FQDESV (reference sequence). CDR3 sequence reads: CASSLAGGQGEGPRAFF. The DNA for the CDR3 is TGTGCCAGCAGCTTAGCCGGGGGACAGGGAGAGGGCCCACGAGCTTTCTTT.

This chain joins TRBV30 and TRBJ1-3; 8 bases map to TRBD1. V gave up 2 bases and J gave up 3 bases; unmatched junction bases: 3. Germline assignment: CDR1 GTSNPN and CDR2 SVGIG (reference sequence). CDR3 length: 14 amino acids. The CDR3 sequence: CAWSSGGGGNTIYF. As DNA, the CDR3 is TGTGCCTGGAGTTCAGGGGGCGGTGGAAACACCATATATTTT.

This chain links TRBV19 with TRBJ1-5, with unresolved D. CDR1 is LNHDA and CDR2 is SQIVND in the germline V gene (reference sequence). The V gene lost 3 bases and the J gene lost 0 bases, with 6 bases spanning the gap. This CDR3 has 14 residues. The CDR3 DNA follows: TGTGCCAGTAGTATCCTAAATAGCAATCAGCCCCAGCATTTT. Translating it yields CASSILNSNQPQHF.